Below, 8 T cell receptor beta chains from the same sample are listed, as sequenced in a study of blood T cells in healthy people across ages (dated by TCRdb to the mid-2010s). Libraries were made using 5' RACE. Sequencing relied on an Illumina HiSeq 2500. A second PCR of about 7 to 12 cycles was run with a J-beta primer mix and a sample-barcoded 5' primer. TCRdb trimmed public reads at Q25 via fastp, called clones via MiXCR and kept in-frame beta chains. CDR3 protein sequences are deduplicated, and each keeps its most common genes and DNA. In all, the sample holds 580,000 or so distinct CDR3 sequences, and 40% to 55% of those were seen once. Around 23% of the sample is in the top ten clones. Material for sequencing was blood. These receptors all come from a man older than 75 in good health.

The J gene is TRBJ2-6, the V gene TRBV11-2, with D uncertain. Trimming left V 1 base short and J 2 bases short, with 9 bases between. The germline V gene encodes CDR1 SGHAT and CDR2 FQNNGV. The CDR3 loop spans 16 amino acids. The CDR3 region is CASSLGPDPGANVLTF. The CDR3 region has the DNA TGTGCCAGCAGCTTAGGGCCAGACCCTGGGGCCAACGTCCTGACTTTC.

The chain is built from TRBV6-5 and TRBJ2-7; D uncertain. This CDR3 comprises 12 residues. Germline loops: CDR1 MNHEY, CDR2 SVGAGI. V was cut by 6 bases and J by 9 bases, with 15 bases left in between. This CDR3 reads CASRDTGPRQYF. The CDR3 DNA reads TGTGCCAGCAGAGATACTGGCCCTCGGCAGTACTTC.

The chain links TRBV28 to TRBJ1-6; possible D gene TRBD1, 6 bases. CDR3 length equals 15 residues. The V gene lost 6 bases and the J gene lost 5 bases, with 14 bases spanning the gap. Germline values: CDR1 MDHEN, CDR2 SYDVKM. CDR3 nucleotide sequence: TGTGCCAGCAGATCACAGGGATATAATAATTCACCCCTCCACTTT. Its translation is CASRSQGYNNSPLHF. Filled out from reference TRBV28 and TRBJ1-6, the complete variable domain reads DVKVTQSSRYLVKRTGEKVFLECVQDMDHENMFWYRQDPGLGLRLIYFSYDVKMKEKGDIPEGYSVSREKKERFSLILESASTNQTSMYLCASRSQGYNNSPLHFGNGTRLTVT.

This clonotype was counted only a few times. This rearrangement joins TRBV5-6 to TRBJ2-1, with D perhaps matching TRBD1 or TRBD2 (5 bases each). Germline V gene sequence: CDR1 SGHDT, CDR2 YYEEEE. This CDR3 is 15 amino acids long. V was pared by 4 bases and J by 10 bases, with 21 bases between. CDR3 protein: CASSPAPGTTHEQFF. The CDR3 region has the DNA TGTGCCAGCAGCCCCGCCCCCGGGACCACCCACGAGCAGTTCTTC.

Remarks on this clonotype: It may be a read error: a sequence one base away is much more abundant. V and J are TRBV6-5 and TRBJ2-6; D ambiguous. Germline V gene data show CDR1 as MNHEY and CDR2 as SVGAGI. CDR3 size: 12 residues. The germline V and J ends were trimmed by 6 bases and 1 base, with 1 base remaining between them. The CDR3 bases are TGTGCCAGCAGATCTGGGGCCAACGTCCTGACTTTC. Translated, it gives CASRSGANVLTF.

This clonotype was observed a few times. J is TRBJ2-6 and V is TRBV20-1; D gene ambiguous. The V and J ends lost 0 bases and 2 bases respectively, with 8 bases between them. The CDR3 loop spans 15 amino acids. CDR1 and CDR2 from the germline V gene are DFQATT and SNEGSKA (reference sequence). CDR3 DNA sequence: TGCAGTGCTAGAGACCCGAAGGCTGGGGCCAACGTCCTGACTTTC. This sequence encodes CSARDPKAGANVLTF.

The chain links TRBV12-5 to TRBJ2-1, with no clear D. CDR3 length equals 16 residues. Germline V gene lookup returns CDR1 LGHNT and CDR2 FRNRAP. V lost 0 bases, J lost 0 bases, and 9 bases lay in between. For the CDR3, the DNA is TGTGCTAGTGGTTTGGTACCTGCCAGCTCCTACAATGAGCAGTTCTTC. Amino acid sequence: CASGLVPASSYNEQFF.

The chain recombines TRBV20-1 with TRBJ2-4, with 13 nucleotides matching TRBD2. Germline CDR1 reads DFQATT; CDR2 reads SNEGSKA (reference sequence). The V segment lost 2 bases and the J segment 13 bases; nucleotides outside the gene matches: 14. The CDR3 loop spans 16 amino acids. The CDR3 DNA follows: TGCAGTGCTAGATCCGGACTAGCGGGAGCTTACAATGAGCAGTACTTC. It encodes CSARSGLAGAYNEQYF.